What follows are 3 T cell receptor beta chains derived from one specimen sequenced in a study of long-term antiretroviral therapy in people with HIV. The assay used was immunoSEQ (version v3.0), run at survey level. Generated by immunoSEQ multiplex PCR, the TCRdb table keeps only in-frame clones and is missing some. The data show tens of thousands of clones, 65% to 80% seen once. Specimen: unsorted PBMCs, collected 0.5 years after starting antiretroviral therapy. Receptors originate from a woman aged 40 to 55 with HIV.

This clone has only one observation. The chain combines TRBV6-5 with TRBJ1-1; no firm D call. V lost 0 bases, J lost 9 bases, and 11 bases lay in between. This CDR3 is 13 amino acids long. Germline CDR1 and CDR2: MNHEY and SVGAGI. The chain's CDR3 is CASSYSGGSQAFF. The CDR3 DNA reads TGTGCCAGCAGTTACTCGGGAGGGTCTCAAGCTTTCTTT.

The rearrangement uses TRBV19 and TRBJ2-6; no definite D call. V lost 4 bases and J lost 2, with 9 bases in between. This CDR3 region has 15 residues. The V gene's germline CDR1 is LNHDA and CDR2 SQIVND (reference sequence). The CDR3 DNA reads TGTGCCAGTAGTAGCGCACAGACTGGGGCCAACGTCCTGACTTTC. This codes for CASSSAQTGANVLTF.

This chain connects TRBV6-1 to TRBJ2-3; TRBD2 agrees at 9 bases. CDR3 length equals 19 residues. Trimming at V came to 2 bases and at J to 4 bases, leaving 16 bases not matched to a gene. Per the germline V gene, CDR1 is MNHNS and CDR2 is SASEGT. This CDR3 reads CASSERGGAALVSADTQYF. The CDR3 nucleotides read TGTGCCAGCAGTGAACGCGGGGGGGCTGCCCTGGTTAGTGCAGATACGCAGTATTTT.